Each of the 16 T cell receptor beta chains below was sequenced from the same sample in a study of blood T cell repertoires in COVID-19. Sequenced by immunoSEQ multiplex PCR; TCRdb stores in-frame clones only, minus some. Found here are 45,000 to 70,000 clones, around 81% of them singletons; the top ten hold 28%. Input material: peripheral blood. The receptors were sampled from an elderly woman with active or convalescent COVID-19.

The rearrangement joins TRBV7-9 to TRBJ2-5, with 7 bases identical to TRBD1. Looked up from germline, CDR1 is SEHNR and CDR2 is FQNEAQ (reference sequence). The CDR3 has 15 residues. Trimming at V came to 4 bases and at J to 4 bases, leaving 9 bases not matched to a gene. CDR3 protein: CASSSTGQWGETQYF. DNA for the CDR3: TGTGCCAGCAGCTCGACGGGACAGTGGGGAGAGACCCAGTACTTC. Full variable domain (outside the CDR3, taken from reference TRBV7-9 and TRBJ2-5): DTGVSQNPRHKITKRGQNVTFRCDPISEHNRLYWYRQTLGQGPEFLTYFQNEAQLEKSRLLSDRFSAERPKGSFSTLEIQRTEQGDSAMYLCASSSTGQWGETQYFGPGTRLLVL.

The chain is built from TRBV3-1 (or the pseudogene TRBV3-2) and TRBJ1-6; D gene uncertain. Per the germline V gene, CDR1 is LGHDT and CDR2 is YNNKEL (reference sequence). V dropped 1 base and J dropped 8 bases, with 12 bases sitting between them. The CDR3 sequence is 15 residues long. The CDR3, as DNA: TGTGCCAGCAGCCAAGGGACTAATGGTTATTCACCCCTCCACTTT. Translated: CASSQGTNGYSPLHF.

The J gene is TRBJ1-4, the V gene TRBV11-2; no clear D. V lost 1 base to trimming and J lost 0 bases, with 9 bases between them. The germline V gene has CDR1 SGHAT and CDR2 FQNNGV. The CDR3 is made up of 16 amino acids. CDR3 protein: CASSLVAFTTNEKLFF. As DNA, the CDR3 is TGTGCCAGCAGCTTAGTGGCTTTTACAACTAATGAAAAACTGTTTTTT.

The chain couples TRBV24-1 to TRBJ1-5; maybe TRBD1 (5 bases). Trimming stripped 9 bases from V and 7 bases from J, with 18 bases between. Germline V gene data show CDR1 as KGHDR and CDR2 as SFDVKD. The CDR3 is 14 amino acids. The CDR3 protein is CATGASRTGQPQHF. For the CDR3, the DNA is TGTGCCACCGGGGCAAGTAGAACCGGGCAGCCCCAGCATTTT.

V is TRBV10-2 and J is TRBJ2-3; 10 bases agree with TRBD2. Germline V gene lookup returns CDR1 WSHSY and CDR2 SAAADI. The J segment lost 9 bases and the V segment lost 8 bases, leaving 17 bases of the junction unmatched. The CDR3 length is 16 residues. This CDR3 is CASSSLVAGGQGTQYF. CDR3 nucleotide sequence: TGCGCCAGCTCATCCTTGGTAGCGGGGGGCCAGGGGACGCAGTATTTT.

CDR3 nucleotides: TGTGCCAGCAGCCCCGCTGGACAGGGTAATAACGTCCTGACTTTC. Amino acid sequence: CASSPAGQGNNVLTF. The chain employs TRBV7-9 and TRBJ2-6; TRBD1 matches 8 bases. Germline V gene data show CDR1 as SEHNR and CDR2 as FQNEAQ (reference sequence). The CDR3 consists of 15 residues. V shed 5 bases and J 10 bases; nucleotides not matched to a gene: 10.

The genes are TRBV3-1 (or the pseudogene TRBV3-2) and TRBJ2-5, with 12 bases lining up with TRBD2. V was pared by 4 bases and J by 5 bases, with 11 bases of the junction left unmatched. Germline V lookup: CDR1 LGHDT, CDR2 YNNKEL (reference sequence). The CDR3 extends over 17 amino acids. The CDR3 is CASSPLAGGVVGETQYF. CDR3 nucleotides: TGTGCCAGCAGCCCGCTAGCGGGGGGGGTCGTTGGTGAGACCCAGTACTTC.

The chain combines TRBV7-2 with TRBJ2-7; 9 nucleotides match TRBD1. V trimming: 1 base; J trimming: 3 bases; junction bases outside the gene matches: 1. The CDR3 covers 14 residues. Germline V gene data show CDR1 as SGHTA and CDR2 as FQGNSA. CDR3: CASSLGGQGYEQYF. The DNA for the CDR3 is TGTGCCAGCAGCTTAGGGGGACAGGGCTACGAGCAGTACTTC.

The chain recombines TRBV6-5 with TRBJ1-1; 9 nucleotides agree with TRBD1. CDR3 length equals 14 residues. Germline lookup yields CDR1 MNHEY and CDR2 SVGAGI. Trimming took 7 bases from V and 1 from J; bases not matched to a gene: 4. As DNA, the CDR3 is TGTGCCAGCAACTGGGGACAGGGGAACACTGAAGCTTTCTTT. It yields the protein CASNWGQGNTEAFF.

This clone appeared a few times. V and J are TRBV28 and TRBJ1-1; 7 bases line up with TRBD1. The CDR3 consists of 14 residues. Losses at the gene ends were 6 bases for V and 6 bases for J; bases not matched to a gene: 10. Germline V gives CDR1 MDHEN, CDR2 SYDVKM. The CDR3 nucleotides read TGTGCCAGCAGGGAAAGGGACAGAACTTCTGAAGCTTTCTTT. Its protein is CASRERDRTSEAFF.

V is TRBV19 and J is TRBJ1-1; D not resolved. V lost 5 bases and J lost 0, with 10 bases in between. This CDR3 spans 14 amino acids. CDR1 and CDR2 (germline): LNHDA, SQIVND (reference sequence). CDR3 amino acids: CASSLPGLNTEAFF. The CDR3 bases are TGTGCCAGTAGTCTGCCGGGGTTGAACACTGAAGCTTTCTTT.

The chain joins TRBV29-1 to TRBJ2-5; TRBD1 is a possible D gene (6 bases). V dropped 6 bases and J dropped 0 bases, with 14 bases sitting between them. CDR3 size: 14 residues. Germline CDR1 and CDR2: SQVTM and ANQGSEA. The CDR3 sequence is CSVGQRLYQETQYF. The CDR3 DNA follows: TGCAGCGTGGGACAACGCCTATACCAAGAGACCCAGTACTTC.

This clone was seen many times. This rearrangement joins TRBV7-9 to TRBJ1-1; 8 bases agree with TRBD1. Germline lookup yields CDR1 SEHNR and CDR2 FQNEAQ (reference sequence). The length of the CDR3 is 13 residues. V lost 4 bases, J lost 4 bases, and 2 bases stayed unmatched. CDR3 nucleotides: TGTGCCAGCAGCTCCGGACAGGGCACTGAAGCTTTCTTT. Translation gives CASSSGQGTEAFF.

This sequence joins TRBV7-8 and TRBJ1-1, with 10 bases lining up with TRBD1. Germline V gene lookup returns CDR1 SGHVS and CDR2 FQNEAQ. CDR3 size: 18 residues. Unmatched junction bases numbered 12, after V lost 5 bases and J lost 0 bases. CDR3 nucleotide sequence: TGTGCCAGCAGCCTAATTAGGACAGGGGGAGGTGTGAACACTGAAGCTTTCTTT. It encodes CASSLIRTGGGVNTEAFF.

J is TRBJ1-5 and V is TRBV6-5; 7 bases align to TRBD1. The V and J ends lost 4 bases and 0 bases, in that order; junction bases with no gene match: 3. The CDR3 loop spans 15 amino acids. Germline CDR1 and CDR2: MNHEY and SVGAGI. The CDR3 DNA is TGTGCCAGCAGTTTTGGACAGGCTAGCAATCAGCCCCAGCATTTT. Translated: CASSFGQASNQPQHF.

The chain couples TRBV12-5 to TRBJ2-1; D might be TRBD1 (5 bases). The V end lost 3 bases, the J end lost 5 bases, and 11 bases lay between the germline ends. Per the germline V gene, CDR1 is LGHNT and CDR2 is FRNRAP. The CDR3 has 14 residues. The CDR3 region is CASGLGQGNNEQFF. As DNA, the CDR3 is TGTGCTAGTGGTTTAGGTCAGGGAAACAATGAGCAGTTCTTC.